Listed here are 14 T cell receptor beta chains from one sample, sequenced in a study of control samples from healthy donors and cancer patients. Produced via immunoSEQ multiplex PCR; TCRdb's table is partial and in-frame only. The sample holds 90,000 to 100,000 clones, approximately 80% seen once. Material for sequencing was blood. The receptors come from a woman in her twenties or thirties in good health.

The CDR3 region is CASSPDARFTDTQYF. For the CDR3, the DNA is TGTGCCAGCTCCCCGGACGCTCGGTTCACAGATACGCAGTATTTT. The V call is TRBV5-4, the J call TRBJ2-3; D call uncertain. Germline lookup yields CDR1 SGHNT and CDR2 YYREEE (reference sequence). The CDR3 runs 15 residues. Trimming took off 7 bases at V and 2 bases at J, with 17 bases between the two ends.

The chain joins TRBV6-5 to TRBJ1-2; 10 nucleotides line up with TRBD1. CDR1 and CDR2 (germline): MNHEY, SVGAGI. Trimming removed 6 bases from V and 6 bases from J; junction bases left unmatched: 4. The CDR3 has 13 amino acids. DNA of the CDR3: TGTGCCAGCAGGCCGACAGGGGGCCATGGCTACACCTTC. Translating gives CASRPTGGHGYTF.

The chain employs TRBV9 and TRBJ1-6; D gene ambiguous. CDR3 length: 16 residues. V lost 1 base and J lost 5, with 13 bases in between. CDR1 and CDR2 from the germline V gene are SGDLS and YYNGEE. CDR3 in amino acids: CASSVWGDANNSPLHF. CDR3 DNA: TGTGCCAGCAGCGTATGGGGAGACGCAAATAATTCACCCCTCCACTTT. The full variable domain, completed using reference TRBV9 and TRBJ1-6, is DSGVTQTPKHLITATGQRVTLRCSPRSGDLSVYWYQQSLDQGLQFLIQYYNGEERAKGNILERFSAQQFPDLHSELNLSSLELGDSALYFCASSVWGDANNSPLHFGNGTRLTVT.

The rearrangement joins TRBV19 to TRBJ1-2; a weak D match, TRBD1 (5 bases). Deletions cut 0 bases from V and 2 bases from J, with 10 bases between. The CDR3 sequence is 15 residues long. Germline assignment: CDR1 LNHDA and CDR2 SQIVND (reference sequence). The CDR3 sequence is CASSIDLQVNYGYTF. Written as DNA, the CDR3 is TGTGCCAGTAGTATAGATCTACAGGTGAACTATGGCTACACCTTC. Full variable domain (rest looked up from reference TRBV19 and TRBJ1-2): DGGITQSPKYLFRKEGQNVTLSCEQNLNHDAMYWYRQDPGQGLRLIYYSQIVNDFQKGDIAEGYSVSREKKESFPLTVTSAQKNPTAFYLCASSIDLQVNYGYTFGSGTRLTVV.

The chain combines TRBV14 with TRBJ2-7; the D is unclear. V lost 4 bases, J lost 0 bases, and 10 bases lay in between. The length of the CDR3 is 14 residues. From germline, CDR1 is SGHDN and CDR2 FVKESK. CDR3 DNA sequence: TGTGCCAGCAGCCGTGGGTGGAGCTCCTACGAGCAGTACTTC. This encodes CASSRGWSSYEQYF.

In DNA, the CDR3 is TGTGCCAGCTCACCAGGGAGGGGGGGTAACACTGAAGCTTTCTTT. Translation: CASSPGRGGNTEAFF. This chain joins TRBV18 and TRBJ1-1, with D perhaps matching TRBD1 (6 bases). Between the trimmed V and J ends, which lost 2 bases and 2 bases, there was a span of 12 bases. CDR3 length equals 15 residues. The germline CDR1 and CDR2 sequences are KGHSH and LQKENI.

J is TRBJ2-7 and V is TRBV5-1, with 8 bases that match TRBD2. Per the germline V gene, CDR1 is SGHRS and CDR2 is YFSETQ. The CDR3 runs to 15 residues. V was clipped by 0 bases and J by 3 bases; unmatched bases: 5. The CDR3 sequence is CASSLEGLGNYEQYF. In DNA, the CDR3 is TGCGCCAGCAGCTTGGAGGGACTAGGGAACTACGAGCAGTACTTC.

The rearrangement uses TRBV9 and TRBJ2-1; 9 bases align to TRBD2. The length of the CDR3 is 15 residues. CDR1 is SGDLS and CDR2 is YYNGEE in the germline V gene. V trimming: 0 bases; J trimming: 9 bases; junction bases outside the gene matches: 7. The CDR3 protein is CASSVDAGGRGEQFF. The CDR3 DNA reads as TGTGCCAGCAGCGTAGATGCGGGGGGGCGAGGTGAGCAGTTCTTC.

The chain employs TRBV4-3 and TRBJ2-5, with TRBD2 matching over 7 bases. V shed 0 bases, J shed 5 bases, and the junction held 6 bases outside the gene matches. The CDR3 covers 15 residues. Germline assignment: CDR1 LGHNA and CDR2 YSLEER. The DNA of the CDR3 is TGCGCCAGCAGCCAAGAGCGGCGGCGGGGGGAGACCCAGTACTTC. Translation gives CASSQERRRGETQYF.

The J gene is TRBJ2-5, the V gene TRBV7-9; 7 bases align to TRBD2. V trimming: 0 bases; J trimming: 5 bases; junction bases outside the gene matches: 12. This CDR3 comprises 17 residues. Per the germline V gene, CDR1 is SEHNR and CDR2 is FQNEAQ (reference sequence). The CDR3 reads CASSLATASGRPETQYF. In DNA, the CDR3 is TGTGCCAGCAGCTTAGCGACCGCTAGCGGCCGCCCGGAGACCCAGTACTTC.

The chain carries TRBV19 and TRBJ1-5; the D gene is possibly TRBD1 (6 bases). CDR3 length equals 14 residues. Trimming cost V 5 bases and J 2 bases, with 10 bases left between them. CDR1 and CDR2 from the germline V gene are LNHDA and SQIVND (reference sequence). The CDR3 region is CASSATGGNQPQHF. As DNA, the CDR3 is TGTGCCAGTAGTGCGACAGGAGGCAATCAGCCCCAGCATTTT.

The V and J genes are TRBV3-1 (or the pseudogene TRBV3-2) and TRBJ2-5; 9 nucleotides agree with TRBD2. This CDR3 has 14 amino acids. The V segment lost 6 bases and the J segment 4 bases; nucleotides outside the gene matches: 6. Germline V gene data show CDR1 as LGHDT and CDR2 as YNNKEL (reference sequence). CDR3 coding DNA: TGTGCCAGCAGGCGCGGGGGGGCCGGAGAGACCCAGTACTTC. Translation: CASRRGGAGETQYF.

The chain uses TRBV4-3 and TRBJ2-2; 7 positions match TRBD1. The CDR3 consists of 17 residues. The V and J ends lost 0 bases and 0 bases, in that order; junction bases with no gene match: 4. Per the germline V gene, CDR1 is LGHNA and CDR2 is YSLEER. CDR3 sequence: CASSQEPTGPNTGELFF. CDR3 sequence (DNA): TGCGCCAGCAGCCAAGAACCGACAGGGCCGAACACCGGGGAGCTGTTTTTT.

The J gene is TRBJ2-7, the V gene TRBV4-2, with D hard to call. The germline CDR1 and CDR2 sequences are LGHNA and YNFKEQ. This CDR3 is 14 amino acids long. V was clipped by 2 bases and J by 0 bases, with 8 bases between them. The CDR3 here is CASSQYSDSYEQYF. The CDR3 nucleotides read TGTGCCAGCAGCCAATATTCCGACTCCTACGAGCAGTACTTC.